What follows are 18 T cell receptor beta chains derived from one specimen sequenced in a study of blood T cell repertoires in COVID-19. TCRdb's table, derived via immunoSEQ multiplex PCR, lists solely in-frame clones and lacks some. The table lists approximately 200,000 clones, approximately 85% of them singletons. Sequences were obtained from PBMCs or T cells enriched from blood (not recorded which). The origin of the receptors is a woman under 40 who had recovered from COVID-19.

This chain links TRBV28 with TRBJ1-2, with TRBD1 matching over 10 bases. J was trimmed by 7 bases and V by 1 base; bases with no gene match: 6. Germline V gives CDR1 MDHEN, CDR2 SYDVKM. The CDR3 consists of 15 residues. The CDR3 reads CASSLYDRGLSGYTF. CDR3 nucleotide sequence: TGTGCCAGCAGTTTATACGACAGGGGGCTAAGTGGCTACACCTTC.

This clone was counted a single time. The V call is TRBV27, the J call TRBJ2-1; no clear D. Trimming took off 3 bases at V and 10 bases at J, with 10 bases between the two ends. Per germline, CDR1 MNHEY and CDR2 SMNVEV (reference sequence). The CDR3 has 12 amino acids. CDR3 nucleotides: TGTGCCAGCAGTTTCCCTGGCCGCGAGCAGTTCTTC. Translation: CASSFPGREQFF.

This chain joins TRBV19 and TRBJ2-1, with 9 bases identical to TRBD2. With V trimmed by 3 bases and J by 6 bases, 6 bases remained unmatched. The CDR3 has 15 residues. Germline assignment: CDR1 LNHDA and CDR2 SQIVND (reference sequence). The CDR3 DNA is TGTGCCAGTAGTATGGCGGGAGGGCCTGTCAATGAGCAGTTCTTC. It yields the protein CASSMAGGPVNEQFF.

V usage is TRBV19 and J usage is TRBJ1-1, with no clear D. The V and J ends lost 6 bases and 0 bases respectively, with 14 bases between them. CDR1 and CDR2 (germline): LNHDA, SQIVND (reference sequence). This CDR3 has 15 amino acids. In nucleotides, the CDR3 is TGTGCCAGTAGACCGGGAGCCCTGATGAACACTGAAGCTTTCTTT. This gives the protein CASRPGALMNTEAFF.

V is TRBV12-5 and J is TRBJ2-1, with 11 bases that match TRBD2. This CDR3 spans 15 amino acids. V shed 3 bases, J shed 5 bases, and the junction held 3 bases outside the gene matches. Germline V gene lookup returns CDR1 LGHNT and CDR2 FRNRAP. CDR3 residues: CASGFLAGGDNEQFF. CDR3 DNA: TGTGCTAGTGGTTTTTTAGCGGGAGGGGACAATGAGCAGTTCTTC.

For the CDR3, the DNA is TGTGCCAGCAGGGATAGGGGTTTCTATGGCTACACCTTC. It encodes CASRDRGFYGYTF. The rearrangement links TRBV2 to TRBJ1-2; possible D gene TRBD1, 5 bases. CDR1 SNHLY and CDR2 FYNNEI come from the germline V gene. The CDR3 covers 13 residues. Trimming took 6 bases from V and 4 from J, leaving 12 bases between them.

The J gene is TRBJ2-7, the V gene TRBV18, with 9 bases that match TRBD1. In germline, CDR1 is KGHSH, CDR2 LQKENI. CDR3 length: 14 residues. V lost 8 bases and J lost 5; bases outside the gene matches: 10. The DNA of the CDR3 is TGTGCCAGCGCGACCGGGACAGGGATCGACGAGCAGTACTTC. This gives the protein CASATGTGIDEQYF.

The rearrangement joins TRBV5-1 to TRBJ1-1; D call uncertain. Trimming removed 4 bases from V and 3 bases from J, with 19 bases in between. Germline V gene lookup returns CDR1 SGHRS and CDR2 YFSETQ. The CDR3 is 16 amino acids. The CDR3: CASSLTTFADDTEAFF. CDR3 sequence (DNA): TGCGCCAGCAGCCTTACTACCTTTGCTGATGACACTGAAGCTTTCTTT.

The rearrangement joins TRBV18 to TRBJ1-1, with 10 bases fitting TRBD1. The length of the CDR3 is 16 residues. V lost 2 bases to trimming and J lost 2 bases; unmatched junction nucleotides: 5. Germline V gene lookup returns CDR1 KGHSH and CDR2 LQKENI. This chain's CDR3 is CASSPLTGGGNTEAFF. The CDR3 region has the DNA TGTGCCAGCTCACCATTGACAGGGGGCGGTAACACTGAAGCTTTCTTT.

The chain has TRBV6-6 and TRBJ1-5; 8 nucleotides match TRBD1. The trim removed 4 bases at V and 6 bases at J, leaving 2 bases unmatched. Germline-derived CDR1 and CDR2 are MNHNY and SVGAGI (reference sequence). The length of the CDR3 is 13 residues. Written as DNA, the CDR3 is TGTGCCAGCAGTTCGACAGGGGTTCAGCCCCAGCATTTT. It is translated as CASSSTGVQPQHF.

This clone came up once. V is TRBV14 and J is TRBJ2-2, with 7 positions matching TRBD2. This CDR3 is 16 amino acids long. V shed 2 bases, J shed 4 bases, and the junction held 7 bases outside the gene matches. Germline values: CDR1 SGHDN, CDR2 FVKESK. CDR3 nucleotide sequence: TGTGCCAGCAGCCAAACTTCTCGCGGGGGCACCGGGGAGCTGTTTTTT. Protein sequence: CASSQTSRGGTGELFF.

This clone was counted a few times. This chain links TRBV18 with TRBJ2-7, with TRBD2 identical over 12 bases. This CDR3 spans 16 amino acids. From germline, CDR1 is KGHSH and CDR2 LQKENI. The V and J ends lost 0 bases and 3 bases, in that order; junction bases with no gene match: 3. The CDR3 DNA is TGTGCCAGCTCACCACCTCCGGGACTAGCGGGCTACGAGCAGTACTTC. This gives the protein CASSPPPGLAGYEQYF.

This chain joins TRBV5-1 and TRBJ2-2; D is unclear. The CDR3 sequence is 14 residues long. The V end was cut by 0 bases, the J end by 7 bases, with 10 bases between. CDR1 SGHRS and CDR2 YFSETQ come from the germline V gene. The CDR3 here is CASSLERGGGELFF. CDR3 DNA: TGCGCCAGCAGCTTGGAGCGCGGTGGCGGGGAGCTGTTTTTT.

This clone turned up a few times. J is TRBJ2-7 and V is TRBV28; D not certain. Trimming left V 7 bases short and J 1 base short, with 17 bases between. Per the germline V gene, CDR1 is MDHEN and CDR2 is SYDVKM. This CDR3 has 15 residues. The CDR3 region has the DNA TGTGCCAGCACCCCTGGCGGTAGCAGTTCCTACGAGCAGTACTTC. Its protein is CASTPGGSSSYEQYF.

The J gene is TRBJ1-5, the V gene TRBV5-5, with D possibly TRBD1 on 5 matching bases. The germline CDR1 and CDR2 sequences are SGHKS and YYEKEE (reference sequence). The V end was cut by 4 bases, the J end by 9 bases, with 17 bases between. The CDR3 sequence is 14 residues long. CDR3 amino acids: CASSPGGTAGPQHF. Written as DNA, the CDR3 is TGTGCCAGCAGCCCGGGAGGGACCGCGGGGCCCCAGCATTTT.

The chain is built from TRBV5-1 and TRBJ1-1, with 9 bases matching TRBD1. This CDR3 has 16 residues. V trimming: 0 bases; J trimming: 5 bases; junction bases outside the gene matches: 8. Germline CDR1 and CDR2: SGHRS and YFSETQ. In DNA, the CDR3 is TGCGCCAGCAGCTTGGTCGGACAGGGGAGGAATACTGAAGCTTTCTTT. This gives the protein CASSLVGQGRNTEAFF.

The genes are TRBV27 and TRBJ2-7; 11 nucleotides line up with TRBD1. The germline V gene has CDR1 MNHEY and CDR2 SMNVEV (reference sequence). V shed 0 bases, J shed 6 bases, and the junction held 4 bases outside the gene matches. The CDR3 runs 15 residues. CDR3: CASSLSDRGRIEQYF. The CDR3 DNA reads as TGTGCCAGCAGTTTATCGGACAGGGGGCGTATCGAGCAGTACTTC.

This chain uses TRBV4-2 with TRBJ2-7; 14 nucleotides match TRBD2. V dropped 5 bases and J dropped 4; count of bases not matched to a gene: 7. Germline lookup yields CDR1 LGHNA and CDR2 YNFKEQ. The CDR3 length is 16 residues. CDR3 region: CASSLAGTSGSYEQYF. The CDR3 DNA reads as TGTGCCAGCAGCTTGGCCGGGACTAGCGGGAGTTACGAGCAGTACTTC.